This TCR beta chain was retrieved from a study of shared clonotypes between healthy human individuals. Study-level results: A handful of donors had around 5% of their naive CD4 clonotypes in common.

Using immunoSEQ multiplex PCR, the repertoire was profiled, and TCRdb retains in-frame clones only, with some absent. The sample has approximately 980,000 clones, about 80% seen once. About this clone itself: Antigen unknown.

The CDR3 has 14 residues. The germline V gene has CDR1 GTSNPN and CDR2 SVGIG (reference sequence). The germline V and J ends were trimmed by 5 bases and 5 bases, with 19 bases remaining between them. The sequenced sample was memory CD4+ T cells sorted from blood. Subset given: CD45RA-negative fraction. This chain uses TRBV30 with TRBJ2-7; D may be TRBD1 or TRBD2 (6 bases each). This TCR derives from a young man in good health. The CDR3 region is CAWDEKGGIHEQYF. The CDR3 DNA is TGTGCCTGGGACGAGAAAGGGGGGATACACGAGCAGTACTTC.